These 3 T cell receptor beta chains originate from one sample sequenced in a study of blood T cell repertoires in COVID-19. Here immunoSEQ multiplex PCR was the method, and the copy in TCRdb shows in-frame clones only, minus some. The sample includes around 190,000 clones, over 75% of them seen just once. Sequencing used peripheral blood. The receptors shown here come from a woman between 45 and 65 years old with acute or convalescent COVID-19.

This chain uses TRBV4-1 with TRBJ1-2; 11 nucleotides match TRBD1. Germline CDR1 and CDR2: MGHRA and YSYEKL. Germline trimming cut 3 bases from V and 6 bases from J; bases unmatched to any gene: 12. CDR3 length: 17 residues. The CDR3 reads CASSHPDRGRPLDGYTF. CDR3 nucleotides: TGCGCCAGCAGCCATCCGGACAGGGGGCGCCCTCTGGATGGCTACACCTTC.

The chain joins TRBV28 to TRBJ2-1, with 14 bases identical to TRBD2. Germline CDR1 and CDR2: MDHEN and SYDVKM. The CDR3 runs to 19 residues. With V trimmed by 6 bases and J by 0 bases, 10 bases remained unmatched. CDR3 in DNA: TGTGCCAGCAGCCTCATGGGGACTAGCGGGAGCGGCTCCTACAATGAGCAGTTCTTC. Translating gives CASSLMGTSGSGSYNEQFF. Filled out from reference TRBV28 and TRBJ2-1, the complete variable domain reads DVKVTQSSRYLVKRTGEKVFLECVQDMDHENMFWYRQDPGLGLRLIYFSYDVKMKEKGDIPEGYSVSREKKERFSLILESASTNQTSMYLCASSLMGTSGSGSYNEQFFGPGTRLTVL.

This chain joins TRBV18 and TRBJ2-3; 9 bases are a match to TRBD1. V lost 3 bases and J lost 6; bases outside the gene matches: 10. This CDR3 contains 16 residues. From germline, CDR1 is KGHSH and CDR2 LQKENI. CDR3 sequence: CASSPPWGTGLDTQYF. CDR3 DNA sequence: TGTGCCAGCTCACCGCCGTGGGGGACAGGGCTTGATACGCAGTATTTT. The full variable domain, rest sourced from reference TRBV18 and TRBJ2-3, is NAGVMQNPRHLVRRRGQEARLRCSPMKGHSHVYWYRQLPEEGLKFMVYLQKENIIDESGMPKERFSAEFPKEGPSILRIQQVVRGDSAAYFCASSPPWGTGLDTQYFGPGTRLTVL.